The present entry profiles one T cell receptor (beta chain) with its context. Its antigen is unknown. The sample originates from a study of CD8+CD57+ T cells in acquired aplastic anemia. Study-wide findings and caveats: In common between the patients and the controls were approximately 28 CD8+ CDR3 sequences.

Patients chosen for sequencing had CD8+CD57+ cells that had expanded, as shown by flow cytometry. Sampling of blood occurred while the patients had still received no therapy. This CDR3 spans 16 amino acids. Per germline, CDR1 LGHNA and CDR2 YSLEER. Trimming removed 0 bases at V and 7 bases at J, with 13 bases between. The template used for profiling TCR beta VDJ and CDR3 was genomic DNA. TCRdb reprocessed the reads with MiXCR, giving one entry per CDR3 protein. The repertoire holds approximately 470,000 distinct CDR3 sequences, with around 32% as singletons. V usage is TRBV4-3 and J usage is TRBJ1-6; D perhaps matches TRBD1 (6 bases). Input material: sorted CD4+, CD8+, or CD8+CD57+ T cells (not recorded which) from PBMCs. The TCR sequence derives from a human donor with aplastic anemia. The CDR3 sequence: CASSQDWGAGNSPLHF. The CDR3 region has the DNA TGCGCCAGCAGCCAAGATTGGGGGGCCGGGAATTCACCCCTCCACTTT.